A single sample gave rise to the 9 T cell receptor beta chains below, sequenced in a study of vaccination and CD4 T cells after COVID-19 (dated 2022 in TCRdb). The method was PCR. Sequencing was performed on an Illumina iSeq 100. DNA from cultured CD4+ T cells was subjected to TCR sequencing with the Oncomine TCR Beta short-read assay at the Johns Hopkins FTIC core. The public reads were reanalyzed by TCRdb: fastp trimming at Q25, MiXCR alignment, in-frame beta chains only. Rows with a matching CDR3 protein are joined into one entry that keeps the most common DNA and genes. In all, the sample holds about 7,000 distinct CDR3 sequences, and roughly 34% of those were seen once. The ten largest account for around 25% of the sample. These receptors lack a known antigen. This sample's treatment or condition label indicates: roughly 10-day PBMC culture with coronavirus spike peptide pools or control peptides (ViraFEST assay). CD4+ T cells from unexposed donors were collected before the COVID-19 pandemic (2011-2018).

Input material: CD4+ T cells from blood, cultured in vitro. The receptors stem from a human donor in good health.

This clonotype was counted a few times. The V gene is TRBV6-1, the J gene TRBJ1-5; 10 bases align to TRBD1. Germline-derived CDR1 and CDR2 are MNHNS and SASEGT. The CDR3 is 17 residues long. With V trimmed by 9 bases and J by 4 bases, 15 bases remained unmatched. The CDR3, as DNA: TGTGCCAGTAAGGGTTACGGACAGGGGGAAGTAAATCAGCCCCAGCATTTT. Its translation is CASKGYGQGEVNQPQHF.

The chain links TRBV6-5 to TRBJ1-2; 8 bases match TRBD1. In germline, CDR1 is MNHEY, CDR2 SVGAGI. The CDR3 consists of 16 residues. V lost 4 bases and J lost 3; bases outside the gene matches: 10. CDR3 region: CASSSPSDRADYGYTF. The CDR3 region has the DNA TGTGCCAGCAGTTCGCCCTCGGACAGGGCGGACTATGGCTACACCTTC.

This clonotype is deemed medium-sized. The chain recombines TRBV20-1 with TRBJ1-2, with D hard to call. The V and J ends lost 6 bases and 4 bases respectively, with 15 bases between them. The CDR3 sequence is 13 residues long. CDR1 DFQATT and CDR2 SNEGSKA come from the germline V gene (reference sequence). The CDR3 loop is CSAPGQAFYGYTF. CDR3 DNA: TGCAGTGCCCCCGGGCAAGCTTTCTATGGCTACACCTTC.

This clonotype was counted between two and nine times. The chain joins TRBV18 to TRBJ1-1; 8 nucleotides align to TRBD1. The CDR3 consists of 13 residues. Germline CDR1 reads KGHSH; CDR2 reads LQKENI. The ends lost 4 bases at V and 6 bases at J; junction bases unmatched: 4. The CDR3 spells CASSLRGLAEAFF. The CDR3 DNA reads TGTGCCAGCTCACTCAGGGGGCTCGCTGAAGCTTTCTTT.

This clonotype was found a few times. V gene TRBV6-1 combines with J gene TRBJ1-1; D is uncertain. Trimming took off 2 bases at V and 7 bases at J, with 8 bases between the two ends. The V gene's germline CDR1 is MNHNS and CDR2 SASEGT. The CDR3 runs to 12 residues. CDR3 loop: CASSEFRLEAFF. The CDR3 nucleotides are TGTGCCAGCAGTGAATTCCGGCTTGAAGCTTTCTTT.

The chain links TRBV12-3 or TRBV12-4 to TRBJ1-2, with no clear D. V was cut by 7 bases and J by 5 bases, with 17 bases left in between. The CDR3 is 14 residues long. The DNA of the CDR3 is TGTGCCAGCACCGTAGACGGATCTTCGTATGGCTACACCTTC. Its protein product is CASTVDGSSYGYTF.

A few counts support this clonotype. One end of the junction is discordant with germline, which a read error may explain. The chain joins TRBV5-1 to TRBJ2-7; D unresolved. Germline V gene lookup returns CDR1 SGHRS and CDR2 YFSETQ. The CDR3 contains 12 residues. Here the CDR3 reads CASSLGKYGQYF. The CDR3 DNA reads TGCGCCAGCAGCTTGGGGAAATACGGGCAGTACTTC.

This clonotype turned up a few times. This chain joins TRBV12-5 and TRBJ1-2; D remains ambiguous. V lost 6 bases to trimming and J lost 4 bases, with 15 bases between them. The CDR3 loop spans 14 amino acids. Germline CDR1 LGHNT, CDR2 FRNRAP. The CDR3: CASGSGFKIYGYTF. The DNA for the CDR3 is TGTGCTAGTGGATCCGGATTCAAAATCTATGGCTACACCTTC.

This clonotype occurred a few times. The chain employs TRBV6-9 and TRBJ1-2, with D perhaps TRBD1 (5 bases). CDR1 is MNHGY and CDR2 is SVAAGI in the germline V gene. The V end was cut by 7 bases, the J end by 3 bases, with 9 bases between. This CDR3 has 12 amino acids. The CDR3 DNA follows: TGTGCCAGCATCATACAGGACTATGGCTACACCTTC. This encodes CASIIQDYGYTF.